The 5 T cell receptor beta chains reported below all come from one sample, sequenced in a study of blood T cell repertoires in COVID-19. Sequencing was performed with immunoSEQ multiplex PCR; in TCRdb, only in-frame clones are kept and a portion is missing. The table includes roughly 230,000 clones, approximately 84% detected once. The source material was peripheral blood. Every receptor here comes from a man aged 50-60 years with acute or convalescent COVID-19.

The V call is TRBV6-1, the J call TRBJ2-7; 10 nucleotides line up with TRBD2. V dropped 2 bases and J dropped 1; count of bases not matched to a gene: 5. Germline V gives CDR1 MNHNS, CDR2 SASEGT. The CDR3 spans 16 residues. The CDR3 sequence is CASSEWGTSVSYEQYF. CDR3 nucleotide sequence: TGTGCCAGCAGTGAATGGGGGACTAGCGTTTCCTACGAGCAGTACTTC.

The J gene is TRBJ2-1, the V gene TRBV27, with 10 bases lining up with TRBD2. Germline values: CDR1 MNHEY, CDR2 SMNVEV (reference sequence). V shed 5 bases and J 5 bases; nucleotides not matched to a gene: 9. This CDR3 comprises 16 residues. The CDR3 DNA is TGTGCCAGCAGTCCCCTCAGGACTAGCGGAAACAATGAGCAGTTCTTC. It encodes CASSPLRTSGNNEQFF.

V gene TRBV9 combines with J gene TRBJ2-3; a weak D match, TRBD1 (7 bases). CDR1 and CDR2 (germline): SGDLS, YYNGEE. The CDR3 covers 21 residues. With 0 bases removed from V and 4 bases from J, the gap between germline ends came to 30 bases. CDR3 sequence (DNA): TGTGCCAGCAGCGTAGCATCGCTTGGGACCATAGGAGGGGGCGAAGCAGATACGCAGTATTTT. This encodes CASSVASLGTIGGGEADTQYF.

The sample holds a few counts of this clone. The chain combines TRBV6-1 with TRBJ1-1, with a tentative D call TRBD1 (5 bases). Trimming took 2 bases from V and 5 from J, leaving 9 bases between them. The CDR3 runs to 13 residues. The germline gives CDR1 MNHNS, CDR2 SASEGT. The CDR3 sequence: CASSEWGVTEAFF. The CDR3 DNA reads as TGTGCCAGCAGTGAATGGGGGGTGACTGAAGCTTTCTTT.

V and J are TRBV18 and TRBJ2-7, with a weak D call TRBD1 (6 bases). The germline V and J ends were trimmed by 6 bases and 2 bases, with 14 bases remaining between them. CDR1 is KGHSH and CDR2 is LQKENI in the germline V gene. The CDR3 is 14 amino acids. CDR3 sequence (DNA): TGTGCCAGCTCGAAGGACAGCCTCACCTACGAGCAGTACTTC. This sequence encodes CASSKDSLTYEQYF.